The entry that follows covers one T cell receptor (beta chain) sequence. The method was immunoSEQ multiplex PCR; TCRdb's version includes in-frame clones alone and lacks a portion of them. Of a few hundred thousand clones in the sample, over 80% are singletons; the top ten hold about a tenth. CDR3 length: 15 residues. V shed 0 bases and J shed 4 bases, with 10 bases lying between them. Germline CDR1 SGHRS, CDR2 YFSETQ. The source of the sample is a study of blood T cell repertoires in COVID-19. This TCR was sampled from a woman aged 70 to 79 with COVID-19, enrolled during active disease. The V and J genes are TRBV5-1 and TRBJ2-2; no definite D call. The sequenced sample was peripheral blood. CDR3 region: CASSLEASGTGELFF. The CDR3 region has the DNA TGCGCCAGCAGCTTGGAGGCTAGTGGCACCGGGGAGCTGTTTTTT.